A single sample gave rise to the 7 T cell receptor beta chains below, sequenced in a study of T cell repertoires in cytomegalovirus infection. No cognate antigen is known for these TCRs. TCRdb re-called the reads with MiXCR, one entry per CDR3 protein. This repertoire shows about 830,000 distinct CDR3 sequences, about 33% found once; its top ten account for approximately 13%. This sample comprised cultured CD8+ T cells from PBMCs, obtained from culture after CMV antigen stimulation. The source is a human donor in good health (CMV status not recorded). Some clones in this sample may be carry-over from other donors' samples.

This clonotype came up a few times. The chain couples TRBV4-1 to TRBJ2-1, with D hard to call. The V gene lost 1 base and the J gene lost 4 bases, with 8 bases spanning the gap. In germline, CDR1 is MGHRA, CDR2 YSYEKL. CDR3 size: 14 residues. CDR3 loop: CASSQGGEYNEQFF. The CDR3 nucleotides are TGCGCCAGCAGCCAAGGTGGAGAGTACAATGAGCAGTTCTTC.

This clonotype came up once. V usage is TRBV19 and J usage is TRBJ2-3; 9 bases are a match to TRBD2. The CDR3 has 18 residues. Germline V CDR1 and CDR2: LNHDA, SQIVND (reference sequence). Trimming at V came to 1 base and at J to 3 bases, leaving 11 bases not matched to a gene. The CDR3 region is CASSIALVSGGRTDTQYF. DNA for the CDR3: TGTGCCAGTAGTATAGCCCTTGTAAGCGGGGGGCGAACAGATACGCAGTATTTT.

This clonotype has just a few counts. The gene calls are TRBV5-4 and TRBJ2-7; no reliable D call. V lost 0 bases and J 2 bases, leaving 9 bases between the germline ends. This CDR3 comprises 14 residues. The germline CDR1 and CDR2 sequences are SGHNT and YYREEE (reference sequence). The CDR3 loop reads CASSLGPVAYEQYF. CDR3 sequence (DNA): TGTGCCAGCAGCTTGGGTCCAGTCGCCTACGAGCAGTACTTC.

The rearrangement links TRBV4-2 to TRBJ2-1, with 13 bases fitting TRBD2. This CDR3 spans 17 amino acids. Germline values: CDR1 LGHNA, CDR2 YNFKEQ. V shed 4 bases and J 8 bases; nucleotides not matched to a gene: 11. The CDR3 sequence: CASSPTQLAGGPYEQFF. DNA for the CDR3: TGTGCCAGCAGCCCCACCCAACTAGCGGGGGGGCCCTATGAGCAGTTCTTC.

The V gene is TRBV4-1, the J gene TRBJ2-3, with a possible D match to TRBD2 (6 bases). CDR3 length equals 14 residues. From germline, CDR1 is MGHRA and CDR2 YSYEKL. Trimming took 3 bases from V and 1 from J, leaving 8 bases between them. The CDR3 region is CASSQGLGTDTQYF. Written as DNA, the CDR3 is TGCGCCAGCAGCCAGGGACTGGGCACAGATACGCAGTATTTT.

The genes are TRBV2 and TRBJ2-4; TRBD2 is a possible D gene (6 bases). V gave up 2 bases and J gave up 10 bases, with 9 bases separating them. Per germline, CDR1 SNHLY and CDR2 FYNNEI. The CDR3 is 12 residues long. The CDR3 loop is CASSESGGIQYF. The CDR3 DNA reads as TGTGCCAGCAGTGAAAGCGGAGGGATTCAGTACTTC.

This clonotype was detected many times. The chain recombines TRBV7-6 with TRBJ1-1, with a tentative D call TRBD1 (5 bases). Germline V CDR1 and CDR2: SGHVS, FNYEAQ. This CDR3 is 14 amino acids long. V lost 5 bases and J 2 bases, leaving 12 bases between the germline ends. The CDR3 DNA reads as TGTGCCAGCAGCCTAACAGGAGCTAACACTGAAGCTTTCTTT. It is translated as CASSLTGANTEAFF.